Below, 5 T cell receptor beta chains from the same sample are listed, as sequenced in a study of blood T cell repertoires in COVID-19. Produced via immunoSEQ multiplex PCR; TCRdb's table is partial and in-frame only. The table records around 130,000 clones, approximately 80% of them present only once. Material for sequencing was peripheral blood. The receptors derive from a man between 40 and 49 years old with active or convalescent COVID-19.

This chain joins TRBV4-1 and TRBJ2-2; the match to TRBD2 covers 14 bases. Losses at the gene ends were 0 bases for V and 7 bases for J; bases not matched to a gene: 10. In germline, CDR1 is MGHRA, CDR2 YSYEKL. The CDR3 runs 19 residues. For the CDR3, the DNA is TGCGCCAGCAGCCAAGACCGGGGACTAGCGGGGGCGGGGGACGGGGAGCTGTTTTTT. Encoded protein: CASSQDRGLAGAGDGELFF.

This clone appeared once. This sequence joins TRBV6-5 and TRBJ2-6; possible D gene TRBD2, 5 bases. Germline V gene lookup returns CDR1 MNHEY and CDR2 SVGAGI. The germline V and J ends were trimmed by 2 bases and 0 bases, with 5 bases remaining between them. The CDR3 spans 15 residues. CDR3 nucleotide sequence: TGTGCCAGCAGTTACGGAGGCTCTGGGGCCAACGTCCTGACTTTC. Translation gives CASSYGGSGANVLTF.

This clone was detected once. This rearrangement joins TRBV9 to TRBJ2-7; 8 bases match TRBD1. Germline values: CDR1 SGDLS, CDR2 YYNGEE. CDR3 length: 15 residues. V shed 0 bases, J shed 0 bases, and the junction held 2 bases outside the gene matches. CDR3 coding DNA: TGTGCCAGCAGCGTAGGGCAGGGGGCCTCCTACGAGCAGTACTTC. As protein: CASSVGQGASYEQYF.

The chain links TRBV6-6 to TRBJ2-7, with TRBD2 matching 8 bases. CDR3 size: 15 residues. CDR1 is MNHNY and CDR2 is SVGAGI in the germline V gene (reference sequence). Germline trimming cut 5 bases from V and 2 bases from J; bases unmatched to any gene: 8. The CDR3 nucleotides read TGTGCCAGCAGTACCCGGACGGGAGGGACCTACGAGCAGTACTTC. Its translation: CASSTRTGGTYEQYF.

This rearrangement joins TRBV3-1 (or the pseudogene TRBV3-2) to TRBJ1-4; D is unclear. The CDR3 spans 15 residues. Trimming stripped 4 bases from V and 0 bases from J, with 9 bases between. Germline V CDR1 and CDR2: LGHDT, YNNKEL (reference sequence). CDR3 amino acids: CASSRPGSTNEKLFF. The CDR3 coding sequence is TGTGCCAGCAGCCGGCCGGGGTCAACTAATGAAAAACTGTTTTTT.